This T cell receptor beta chain was found in a study of shared clonotypes between healthy human individuals. The assay was immunoSEQ multiplex PCR, and TCRdb's table has in-frame clones only and misses some. The sample lists around 1.4 million clones, approximately 98.5% occurring once. The CDR3 runs 13 residues. V was shortened by 3 bases and J by 13 bases, with 16 bases between the two germline ends. Germline loops: CDR1 MGHDK, CDR2 SYGVNS. Material for sequencing was naive CD4+ T cells sorted from blood. This sample's subset: CD45RA+ positively selected. V gene TRBV25-1 combines with J gene TRBJ2-1, with a weak D call TRBD2 (5 bases). This TCR came from a man aged 25-40 years in good health. This CDR3 is CASSDGVPNLQFF. The DNA of the CDR3 is TGTGCCAGCAGTGACGGGGTACCAAACTTACAGTTCTTC.